This T cell receptor (beta chain) emerged from a study of patients with pleural tuberculosis. In its sample, this clonotype was seen many times. CDR3 size: 16 residues. Deletions cut 4 bases from V and 2 bases from J, with 16 bases between. Germline V gives CDR1 MDHEN, CDR2 SYDVKM. TCRdb itself ran the reads through MiXCR, one entry per CDR3 protein. This sample has roughly 27,000 distinct CDR3 sequences; approximately 20% occur once, and the top ten carry around 3.2%. The genes are TRBV28 and TRBJ2-3; unclear D gene. Sequencing input: peripheral blood. This receptor was identified in a human donor with pleural tuberculosis. The CDR3 is CASSYGPDSITDTQYF. CDR3 DNA sequence: TGTGCCAGCAGTTATGGCCCTGATAGCATCACAGATACGCAGTATTTT.